This is a list of T cell receptor beta chains from one sample in a study of PD-1 blockade in classical Hodgkin lymphoma. Profiling relied on immunoSEQ multiplex PCR, and the TCRdb table lists in-frame clones only, not all of them. Counted here are about 21,000 clones, about two thirds occurring once; the ten biggest clones make up about 5%. Source: peripheral blood mononuclear cells (PBMCs), taken at baseline. Receptor source: a human donor with classical Hodgkin lymphoma. CDR3s include the opening cysteine and the closing phenylalanine or tryptophan. The order of the fields is clone size, D gene, V gene, J gene, CDR3 DNA, CDR3 protein. The D gene is left open where the match is weak. Where a row states a size, it is once, few, many or the class of an expanded clone; other rows omit it.

clone size: NA
D gene: NA
V gene: TRBV29-1
J gene: TRBJ1-5
CDR3 DNA: TGCAGCGTGAGCACAGGGTTCCTTGGCAATCAGCCCCAGCATTTT
CDR3 protein: CSVSTGFLGNQPQHF

clone size: once
D gene: TRBD2
V gene: TRBV5-1
J gene: TRBJ2-7
CDR3 DNA: TGCGCCAGCAGCTTGGATCTTGCCGGGACTAGCGGGAGTCTGGGGTACTTC
CDR3 protein: CASSLDLAGTSGSLGYF

clone size: NA
D gene: TRBD2
V gene: TRBV6-5
J gene: TRBJ2-2
CDR3 DNA: TGTGCCAGCAGTCCCTATAGCGGGAGTACGTGGGAGCTGTTTTTT
CDR3 protein: CASSPYSGSTWELFF

clone size: NA
D gene: TRBD2
V gene: TRBV14
J gene: TRBJ2-3
CDR3 DNA: TGTGCCAGCAGCCAAGTCGGGCGGGGGGACACGAATACGCAGTATTTT
CDR3 protein: CASSQVGRGDTNTQYF

clone size: NA
D gene: NA
V gene: TRBV2
J gene: TRBJ1-3
CDR3 DNA: TGTGCCAGCAGTGACATCATCGTCGGAAACACCATATATTTT
CDR3 protein: CASSDIIVGNTIYF

clone size: few
D gene: NA
V gene: TRBV10-3
J gene: TRBJ1-4
CDR3 DNA: TGTGCCATCAGTGAGCCAATGGGCGAAAAACTGTTTTTT
CDR3 protein: CAISEPMGEKLFF

clone size: NA
D gene: NA
V gene: TRBV7-2
J gene: TRBJ1-3
CDR3 DNA: TGTGCCAGCAGCTTAGCCCCCAGTAACTCTGGAAACACCATATATTTT
CDR3 protein: CASSLAPSNSGNTIYF

clone size: NA
D gene: NA
V gene: TRBV5-6
J gene: TRBJ1-2
CDR3 DNA: TGTGCCAGCATCCTTTCAGCGGGGCGGTTCTATGGCTACACCTTC
CDR3 protein: CASILSAGRFYGYTF

clone size: once
D gene: TRBD2
V gene: TRBV18
J gene: TRBJ2-1
CDR3 DNA: TGTGCCAGCTCACCCCGGACTAGCGATTACAATGAGCAGTTCTTC
CDR3 protein: CASSPRTSDYNEQFF

clone size: NA
D gene: NA
V gene: TRBV6-5
J gene: TRBJ2-7
CDR3 DNA: TGTGCCATCACAGGCTATCCCCCCTACGAGCAGTACTTC
CDR3 protein: CAITGYPPYEQYF